The 2 T cell receptor beta chains listed next were all sequenced from one sample in a study of shared T cell receptors in the human thymus (dated by TCRdb to the early 2020s). Library prep was done by the immunoSEQ multiplex PCR assay. TCRdb took this table from immuneACCESS and kept in-frame rearrangements with V and J called. Such tables lack part of the clones; where checked against another copy, unresolved V genes explain under half of the gap, and the rest is unexplained. The sample table records hundreds of thousands of clones; around 87% of these occur just once. The top ten clonotypes cover under 0.01% of the sample. In addition, the sample was reused for a study of human thymus T cells.

Material: thymocytes. The source of these receptors is a boy younger than two with a congenital heart defect. Donor details come from another sample of the same person, matched by shared clones.

Only a few counts were recorded for this clone. The J gene is TRBJ2-3, the V gene TRBV14; the D is unclear. This CDR3 is built from 16 residues. Trimming cost V 1 base and J 0 bases, with 11 bases left between them. From germline, CDR1 is SGHDN and CDR2 FVKESK. As DNA, the CDR3 is TGTGCCAGCAGCCAAGCGGTAGCCGCTAGCACAGATACGCAGTATTTT. This encodes CASSQAVAASTDTQYF.

A single count supports this clone. The chain recombines TRBV4-1 with TRBJ1-2; weak D call: TRBD1 (6 bases). Germline V gives CDR1 MGHRA, CDR2 YSYEKL. With 0 bases removed from V and 3 bases from J, the gap between germline ends came to 14 bases. This CDR3 comprises 16 residues. The CDR3 region is CASSQDGDISDYGYTF. CDR3 coding DNA: TGCGCCAGCAGCCAAGATGGGGACATATCCGACTATGGCTACACCTTC.